This paragraph reports one TCR beta chain. The source of the sample is a study of blood T cell repertoires in COVID-19. The overall study: Samples came from the United States, Italy and Spain, spanning acute and convalescent COVID-19. PBMCs, B-cell-depleted T cells, or T cells were the source of the cDNA or gDNA that made up the material.

The CDR3 covers 14 residues. Germline-derived CDR1 and CDR2 are LNHDA and SQIVND (reference sequence). Source study methods: It was from reference gene primer amplification that nucleated cell counts were estimated. Here immunoSEQ multiplex PCR was the method, and the copy in TCRdb shows in-frame clones only, minus some. From that table come the V and J calls and clone size; the DNA was used to work out D and trimming. Of 9,500 to 11,000 clones detected, 80% to 85% appear once; the ten largest clones hold around 7.7%. The chain couples TRBV19 to TRBJ2-7, with D maybe TRBD2 (5 bases). The source is a man between 70 and 80 years old with active COVID-19. Sequenced material: peripheral blood. CDR3 bases: TGTGCTAGCTCAGAGGGTCAGAACTCCTACGAGCAGTACTTC. It is translated as CASSEGQNSYEQYF. The entire variable domain, with the rest obtained from reference TRBV19 and TRBJ2-7, is as follows: DGGITQSPKYLFRKEGQNVTLSCEQNLNHDAMYWYRQDPGQGLRLIYYSQIVNDFQKGDIAEGYSVSREKKESFPLTVTSAQKNPTAFYLCASSEGQNSYEQYFGPGTRLTVT.